Following are 27 T cell receptor beta chains from one sample sequenced in a study of T cells in Graves' hyperthyroidism and ophthalmopathy. Researchers amplified the TCR beta CDR3 regions from RNA transcripts. First-round RT-PCR with HTBI primers amplified the TCR CDR3 region. Each CDR3 protein is one row after TCRdb ran MiXCR on the multiplex PCR reads. The sample records fewer than 350,000 distinct CDR3 sequences, approximately 15% being singletons. The sequencing sample was made of blood. These receptors came from a woman aged 40 to 55 with Graves' hyperthyroidism.

In its sample, this clonotype was seen many times. The chain has TRBV12-3 or TRBV12-4 and TRBJ1-2, with D perhaps TRBD1 (5 bases). CDR3 size: 13 residues. Trimming stripped 1 base from V and 7 bases from J, with 10 bases between. The CDR3 DNA sequence: TGTGCCAGCAGTTTAGGGGGCCTAAGTGGCTACACCTTC. This sequence encodes CASSLGGLSGYTF.

This clonotype was observed a handful of times. The chain combines TRBV2 with TRBJ2-2, with TRBD2 matching 8 bases. The germline V gene has CDR1 SNHLY and CDR2 FYNNEI. The CDR3 is 16 amino acids. J was trimmed by 0 bases and V by 5 bases; bases with no gene match: 5. CDR3 residues: CASSPLAGTNTGELFF. CDR3 coding DNA: TGTGCCAGCAGTCCTTTAGCGGGAACGAACACCGGGGAGCTGTTTTTT. Combining the CDR3 with reference TRBV2 and TRBJ2-2 gives the whole variable domain EPEVTQTPSHQVTQMGQEVILRCVPISNHLYFYWYRQILGQKVEFLVSFYNNEISEKSEIFDDQFSVERPDGSNFTLKIRSTKLEDSAMYFCASSPLAGTNTGELFFGEGSRLTVL.

As for this clonotype: A much larger clone lies one base from this, so it may be a read error. This sequence joins TRBV6-2 or TRBV6-3 and TRBJ2-3; the D gene is possibly TRBD2 (6 bases). Germline values: CDR1 MNHEY, CDR2 SVGEGT. CDR3 size: 16 residues. The CDR3 DNA sequence: TGTGCCGGCAGGCTTATGGGGCGGGGATCCACAGATACGCAGTATTTT. Encoded protein: CAGRLMGRGSTDTQYF.

The chain employs TRBV20-1 and TRBJ2-4; D possibly corresponds to TRBD2 (6 bases). Germline CDR1 and CDR2: DFQATT and SNEGSKA (reference sequence). Trimming removed 1 base at V and 4 bases at J, with 8 bases between. The CDR3 consists of 13 residues. The CDR3 sequence: CSARGTNKNIQYF. In DNA form, the CDR3 reads TGCAGTGCTAGAGGGACTAATAAAAACATTCAGTACTTC.

This clonotype was seen at least ten times. The chain's CDR3 is CASSTGWVHGYTF. The CDR3 coding sequence is TGTGCCAGCAGTACTGGCTGGGTGCACGGCTACACCTTC. The chain is built from TRBV28 and TRBJ1-2; D is undetermined. The ends were cut back, 5 bases at V and 8 bases at J, with 15 bases in the middle. The CDR3 is 13 amino acids. The V gene's germline CDR1 is MDHEN and CDR2 SYDVKM.

Only one count was recorded for this clonotype. Being one base from a much bigger clone, this may be a read error. The J gene is TRBJ2-7, the V gene TRBV30; 7 nucleotides align to TRBD2. CDR1 is GTSNPN and CDR2 is SVGIG in the germline V gene (reference sequence). This CDR3 is built from 14 residues. CDR3 residues: CVWSGASGAYEQYF. As DNA, the CDR3 is TGTGTCTGGAGTGGGGCCAGCGGGGCCTACGAGCAGTACTTC. Variable domain in full (rest from reference TRBV30 and TRBJ2-7): SQTIHQWPATLVQPVGSPLSLECTVEGTSNPNLYWYRQAAGRGLQLLFYSVGIGQISSEVPQNLSASRPQDRQFILSSKKLLLSDSGFYLCVWSGASGAYEQYFGPGTRLTVT.

This clonotype has ten or more counts. This chain links TRBV3-1 with TRBJ2-7; D unclear. V gave up 0 bases and J gave up 4 bases, with 4 bases separating them. This CDR3 spans 12 amino acids. Germline CDR1 LGHDT, CDR2 YNNKEL (reference sequence). The CDR3 coding sequence is TGTGCCAGCAGCCAAGATGGGTACGAGCAGTACTTC. Encoded protein: CASSQDGYEQYF.

This clonotype was recorded many times. V usage is TRBV2 and J usage is TRBJ1-3, with D possibly matching TRBD1 (6 bases). CDR3 length equals 15 residues. V lost 3 bases, J lost 2 bases, and 11 bases lay in between. Germline V CDR1 and CDR2: SNHLY, FYNNEI. CDR3 coding DNA: TGTGCCAGCAGTGAGGGGGGGCTCGCTGGAAACACCATATATTTT. It specifies CASSEGGLAGNTIYF. The complete variable domain, with remaining parts taken from reference TRBV2 and TRBJ1-3, reads EPEVTQTPSHQVTQMGQEVILRCVPISNHLYFYWYRQILGQKVEFLVSFYNNEISEKSEIFDDQFSVERPDGSNFTLKIRSTKLEDSAMYFCASSEGGLAGNTIYFGEGSWLTVV.

This clonotype was counted between two and nine times. Germline is not matched at one junction end, which may reflect a read error. The V call is TRBV27, the J call TRBJ1-5, with D unresolved. Germline CDR1 is MNHEY and CDR2 is SMNVEV (reference sequence). This CDR3 has 16 residues. Here the CDR3 DNA reads TGTGCCAGCAACCCAACTTCGGGTTATAGCAATCGGCCCCAGCATTTT. Its translation: CASNPTSGYSNRPQHF.

The chain carries TRBV3-1 and TRBJ1-5; D remains unclear. Trimming stripped 0 bases from V and 5 bases from J, with 20 bases between. CDR1 LGHDT and CDR2 YNNKEL come from the germline V gene (reference sequence). The CDR3 is 18 residues long. The CDR3 nucleotides are TGTGCCAGCAGCCAAGAATTTAGATTTTGGGGTCGCGATCAGCCCCAGCATTTT. Protein: CASSQEFRFWGRDQPQHF.

In this sample, this clonotype turned up many times. The rearrangement joins TRBV5-5 to TRBJ1-2; TRBD1 might be the D (6 bases). The CDR3 spans 13 residues. Looked up from germline, CDR1 is SGHKS and CDR2 is YYEKEE (reference sequence). Trimming cost V 0 bases and J 8 bases, with 11 bases left between them. In DNA, the CDR3 is TGTGCCAGCAGCTTGGCCTCGGGGGCCGGCTACACCTTC. Its protein is CASSLASGAGYTF.

This clonotype was detected many times. The CDR3: CASSVLSGRGETQYF. In DNA, the CDR3 is TGTGCCAGCAGCGTTCTTAGCGGGAGGGGGGAGACCCAGTACTTC. The rearrangement joins TRBV9 to TRBJ2-5, with TRBD2 identical over 11 bases. V dropped 2 bases and J dropped 5; count of bases not matched to a gene: 5. Germline V lookup: CDR1 SGDLS, CDR2 YYNGEE. This CDR3 comprises 15 residues.

This clonotype appeared many times. The rearrangement joins TRBV6-1 to TRBJ1-5; D remains unclear. Germline V gives CDR1 MNHNS, CDR2 SASEGT. Trimming stripped 4 bases from V and 0 bases from J, with 7 bases between. The length of the CDR3 is 14 residues. This CDR3 is CASSVVGSNQPQHF. The DNA of the CDR3 is TGTGCCAGCAGTGTGGTCGGTAGCAATCAGCCCCAGCATTTT.

This clonotype has a count of ten or more. J is TRBJ2-4 and V is TRBV2; D gene unclear. Trimming left V 2 bases short and J 7 bases short, with 3 bases between. Germline values: CDR1 SNHLY, CDR2 FYNNEI. The CDR3 runs 11 residues. For the CDR3, the DNA is TGTGCCAGCAGTGAATGGAACATTCAGTACTTC. It encodes CASSEWNIQYF.

This clonotype was seen at least ten times. The genes are TRBV6-1 and TRBJ2-7; the D call may be TRBD1 or TRBD2 (6 bases each). The ends were cut back, 4 bases at V and 3 bases at J, with 16 bases in the middle. The CDR3 is made up of 15 amino acids. CDR1 is MNHNS, CDR2 SASEGT, per germline. CDR3 amino acids: CASSVGGGTGYEQYF. CDR3 coding DNA: TGTGCCAGCAGTGTAGGGGGAGGAACGGGCTACGAGCAGTACTTC.

CDR3 DNA sequence: TGTGCCAGCAGCCAAGGGCTAGCGGGGGTCACAGATACGCAGTATTTT. Translation: CASSQGLAGVTDTQYF. The gene calls are TRBV4-2 and TRBJ2-3; 10 positions agree with TRBD2. This CDR3 spans 16 amino acids. V trimming: 1 base; J trimming: 2 bases; junction bases outside the gene matches: 3. Germline lookup yields CDR1 LGHNA and CDR2 YNFKEQ.

This clonotype was seen only a few times. This chain connects TRBV27 to TRBJ2-3; D possibly uses TRBD1 or TRBD2 (5 bases each). CDR1 is MNHEY, CDR2 SMNVEV, per germline (reference sequence). The CDR3 covers 14 residues. Trimming removed 5 bases from V and 2 bases from J, with 11 bases in between. Here the CDR3 DNA reads TGTGCCAGCAGTAGAGGGGCAGCCACAGATACGCAGTATTTT. Residues: CASSRGAATDTQYF.

This clonotype was seen at least ten times. The rearrangement joins TRBV2 to TRBJ2-7, with TRBD2 identical over 10 bases. The CDR3 covers 14 residues. Germline V gene data show CDR1 as SNHLY and CDR2 as FYNNEI. The J segment lost 2 bases and the V segment lost 9 bases, leaving 7 bases of the junction unmatched. DNA for the CDR3: TGTGCCAGTGGAGTAGCGGGGGGACCCTACGAGCAGTACTTC. Its protein product is CASGVAGGPYEQYF.

This clonotype occurred many times. V and J are TRBV7-3 and TRBJ2-7; TRBD1 matches 9 bases. CDR1 and CDR2 from the germline V gene are SGHTA and FQGTGA. The CDR3 is 15 amino acids. V trimming: 5 bases; J trimming: 5 bases; junction bases outside the gene matches: 10. Here the CDR3 reads CASSPGTGRSHEQYF. As DNA, the CDR3 is TGTGCCAGCAGCCCGGGGACAGGGAGGTCCCACGAGCAGTACTTC.

The chain combines TRBV15 with TRBJ2-7; D unclear. V lost 1 base, J lost 3 bases, and 7 bases lay in between. CDR1 and CDR2 (germline): LNHNV, YYDKDF (reference sequence). The CDR3 totals 13 residues. The chain's CDR3 is CATSRGEDYEQYF. The CDR3 DNA follows: TGTGCCACCAGCAGAGGTGAGGACTACGAGCAGTACTTC.

This clonotype was recorded many times. The rearrangement uses TRBV12-5 and TRBJ2-7; the D is unclear. The CDR3 has 12 amino acids. Germline-derived CDR1 and CDR2 are LGHNT and FRNRAP. V dropped 0 bases and J dropped 4 bases, with 4 bases sitting between them. The chain's CDR3 is CASGLVRYEQYF. The CDR3 region has the DNA TGTGCTAGTGGTTTGGTACGATACGAGCAGTACTTC.

This clonotype was seen at least ten times. This chain connects TRBV3-1 to TRBJ1-1; 8 nucleotides line up with TRBD1. With 2 bases clipped from V and 7 bases from J, the junction kept 6 bases outside the gene matches. CDR1 is LGHDT and CDR2 is YNNKEL in the germline V gene (reference sequence). The CDR3 covers 14 residues. The CDR3 protein is CASSQPDREGEAFF. DNA of the CDR3: TGTGCCAGCAGCCAACCGGACAGGGAAGGTGAAGCTTTCTTT.

This clonotype was picked up a small number of times. The V and J genes are TRBV5-6 and TRBJ2-7; 10 bases map to TRBD1. The CDR3 runs to 15 residues. J was trimmed by 4 bases and V by 4 bases; bases with no gene match: 8. The V gene's germline CDR1 is SGHDT and CDR2 YYEEEE. CDR3 residues: CASSEPRTGGYEQYF. CDR3 sequence (DNA): TGTGCCAGCAGCGAACCAAGGACAGGGGGGTACGAGCAGTACTTC. The variable domain in full, with the rest retrieved from reference TRBV5-6 and TRBJ2-7, is DAGVTQSPTHLIKTRGQQVTLRCSPKSGHDTVSWYQQALGQGPQFIFQYYEEEERQRGNFPDRFSGHQFPNYSSELNVNALLLGDSALYLCASSEPRTGGYEQYFGPGTRLTVT.

This sequence joins TRBV6-1 and TRBJ2-7; D remains ambiguous. Trimming cost V 5 bases and J 5 bases, with 16 bases left between them. This CDR3 region has 14 residues. Germline lookup yields CDR1 MNHNS and CDR2 SASEGT. CDR3 residues: CASSIQSPTHEQYF. The DNA of the CDR3 is TGTGCCAGCAGTATTCAGAGCCCGACCCACGAGCAGTACTTC.

V is TRBV29-1 and J is TRBJ2-2; unclear D gene. The CDR3 extends over 12 amino acids. Trimming took off 4 bases at V and 4 bases at J, with 7 bases between the two ends. CDR1 is SQVTM and CDR2 is ANQGSEA in the germline V gene. The CDR3 DNA is TGCAGCGTTGCACTTAGCACCGGGGAGCTGTTTTTT. Amino acid sequence: CSVALSTGELFF.

This chain joins TRBV6-5 and TRBJ2-3; D possibly corresponds to TRBD2 (6 bases). V lost 2 bases and J lost 0, with 12 bases in between. Per the germline V gene, CDR1 is MNHEY and CDR2 is SVGAGI. This CDR3 is built from 16 residues. CDR3 sequence (DNA): TGTGCCAGCAGTTACGACGTAGCGGTTAGCACAGATACGCAGTATTTT. This codes for CASSYDVAVSTDTQYF.

V is TRBV28 and J is TRBJ1-5, with D unresolved. The V and J ends lost 3 bases and 7 bases respectively, with 7 bases between them. Germline loops: CDR1 MDHEN, CDR2 SYDVKM. This CDR3 has 12 residues. The CDR3 sequence: CASSLTGQPQHF. DNA of the CDR3: TGTGCCAGCAGTTTGACGGGACAGCCCCAGCATTTT.